The rows below give T cell receptor beta chains drawn from one sample of a study of T cells in Graves' hyperthyroidism and ophthalmopathy. TCRdb re-analysed the multiplex PCR reads in MiXCR, keeping a single row per CDR3 protein. Of about 500,000 distinct CDR3 sequences in the sample, 46% were seen once. Sequencing was carried out using peripheral blood or thyroid tissue (not recorded which). All receptors derive from an adult woman with Graves' disease, either hyperthyroidism or ophthalmopathy (not recorded which). The CDR3 runs from the conserved cysteine through the conserved F or W. Fields, in order: CDR3 length, D gene, clone size, V gene, J gene, CDR3 DNA, CDR3 protein. D genes are given only for firm matches. Clone size, where shown, is once, few, many, or a class for clones that have expanded.

12	NA	few	TRBV28	TRBJ1-2	TGTGCCAGCGGGACCCTTAACTATGGCTACACCTTC	CASGTLNYGYTF
15	TRBD1	few	TRBV10-3	TRBJ1-2	TGTGCCATCGCTTACGCAGAGGGACAGTGGTATGGCTACACCTTC	CAIAYAEGQWYGYTF
14	NA	many	TRBV11-2	TRBJ2-2	TGTGCCAGCAGCTTAGCGGGAGTGGGCGGGGAGCTGTTTTTT	CASSLAGVGGELFF
14	NA	NA	TRBV6-1	TRBJ2-7	TGTGCCAGCCGGGCCCGGGACCTGACTATGGAGCAGTACTTC	CASRARDLTMEQYF
12	TRBD2	once	TRBV24-1	TRBJ2-1	TGTGCCACCAGCGGGGGGTACAATGAGCAGTTCTTC	CATSGGYNEQFF
15	TRBD2	many	TRBV20-1	TRBJ2-7	TGCAGTGCTCGCTCCTCCGGCGGGAGGCGAAACGAGCAGTACTTC	CSARSSGGRRNEQYF
16	TRBD2	many	TRBV5-1	TRBJ2-7	TGCGCCAGCAGCCCACCGGGACTAGCGGACTCCTACGAGCAGTACTTC	CASSPPGLADSYEQYF
17	TRBD1	few	TRBV10-3	TRBJ2-7	TGTGCCATCGGTCGACAGGGGGTAGTGGACCCAATCTACGAGCAGTACTTC	CAIGRQGVVDPIYEQYF
14	NA	few	TRBV29-1	TRBJ2-6	TGCAGCGTTGTAGCATACTCTGGGGCCAACGTCCTGACTTTC	CSVVAYSGANVLTF
16	TRBD1	few	TRBV7-8	TRBJ2-5	TGTGCCAGCAGCTTAGGTCCATTGGGACAGGGGGAGACCCAGTACTTC	CASSLGPLGQGETQYF
13	NA	NA	TRBV10-3	TRBJ1-2	TGTGCCATCAAAAAGTTGGGAGCCTACGGCTACACCTTC	CAIKKLGAYGYTF
14	TRBD1	many	TRBV4-2	TRBJ1-1	TGTGCCAGCAGCCAACGATCGGGACAGGATGAAGCTTTCTTT	CASSQRSGQDEAFF
12	NA	few	TRBV29-1	TRBJ2-7	TGCAGCGTTGAAGGGGGTGATTACGAGCAGTACTTC	CSVEGGDYEQYF
12	TRBD1	many	TRBV29-1	TRBJ2-7	TGCAGCGTCGAGGACAGGTTCTACGAGCAGTACTTC	CSVEDRFYEQYF
12	NA	many	TRBV2	TRBJ2-2	TGTGCCAGCAGTTGGGGAAGCGGGGAGCTGTTTTTT	CASSWGSGELFF
17	TRBD2	NA	TRBV6-1	TRBJ2-7	TGTGCCAGCAGTTACTCCTTACTAGCGGGAGGATCGGGGGAGCAGTACTTC	CASSYSLLAGGSGEQYF
11	NA	many	TRBV2	TRBJ2-5	TGTGCCAGCGAAGGATGGGAGACCCAGTACTTC	CASEGWETQYF
13	NA	NA	TRBV4-2	TRBJ2-7	TGTGCCAGCAGCCAAGTTACTGAATACGAGCACTACTTC	CASSQVTEYEHYF
14	NA	many	TRBV29-1	TRBJ2-7	TGCAGCGTTGTGAAAGTTGGGGGAGTGGGCGAGCAGTACTTC	CSVVKVGGVGEQYF
13	NA	many	TRBV5-1	TRBJ2-2	TGCGCCAGCAGCCAAACTAGATCCGGGGAGCTGTTTTTT	CASSQTRSGELFF
13	NA	few	TRBV10-3	TRBJ1-6	TGTGCCATCAGCACCGGGACCTGGAGATCCCTCCACTTT	CAISTGTWRSLHF
11	NA	NA	TRBV7-2	TRBJ1-1	TGTGCCAGCAGACCGCAGTCTGAAGCTTTCTTT	CASRPQSEAFF
16	NA	NA	TRBV25-1	TRBJ1-2	TGTGCCAGCAGTTACTCTTCCGTGCTGGGCAGCTATGGCTACACCTTC	CASSYSSVLGSYGYTF
15	TRBD1	NA	TRBV6-1	TRBJ2-7	TGTGCCAGCAGTGTTTCGACAGGGACCACCTACGAGCAGTACTTC	CASSVSTGTTYEQYF
13	NA	NA	TRBV10-3	TRBJ1-2	TGTGCCATCAGTGAGTCCAGCGACTATGGCTACACCTTC	CAISESSDYGYTF
13	TRBD1	NA	TRBV2	TRBJ2-6	TGTGCCAGCGGGAAGACAGGGGGCAACGTCCTGACTTTC	CASGKTGGNVLTF
18	NA	many	TRBV7-8	TRBJ1-5	TGTGCCAGCAGCTTAAGGCAGGTCTATGGAGTTGAAGGTCAGCCCCAGCATTTT	CASSLRQVYGVEGQPQHF
12	NA	many	TRBV10-3	TRBJ2-2	TGTGCCATCAGGGTGGTGACCGGGGAGCTGTTTTTT	CAIRVVTGELFF
14	NA	many	TRBV5-6	TRBJ2-5	TGTGCCAGCAGCTTTGCAGGGGACCAAGAGACCCAGTACTTC	CASSFAGDQETQYF
11	NA	NA	TRBV12-3/TRBV12-4	TRBJ1-3	TGTGCCAGCAGTTCCCCGAACACCATATATTTT	CASSSPNTIYF
13	NA	many	TRBV12-3/TRBV12-4	TRBJ2-2	TGTGCCAGCAGTCCAACTGACGGGGGGGAGCTGTTTTTT	CASSPTDGGELFF
13	NA	once	TRBV29-1	TRBJ2-7	TGCAGCGCCTGCCGCGGGAACTCCTACGAGCAGTACTTC	CSACRGNSYEQYF
15	NA	many	TRBV19	TRBJ2-6	TGTGCCAGTGAGGATCGGGGGCTCGGGGCCAACGTCCTGACTTTC	CASEDRGLGANVLTF
15	NA	NA	TRBV2	TRBJ2-7	TGTGCCAGCAGTGGACCTACCGACGCCGGCTACGAGCAGTACTTC	CASSGPTDAGYEQYF
15	NA	NA	TRBV29-1	TRBJ2-5	TGCAGCGTAAGGCAGGGGATCGGACCCCAAGAGACCCAGTACTTC	CSVRQGIGPQETQYF
19	NA	NA	TRBV7-2	TRBJ1-6	TGTGCCAGCAGCTTAGCAGAGGAGTTATACAGGAGGCCTAATTCACCCCTCCACTTT	CASSLAEELYRRPNSPLHF
14	TRBD1	NA	TRBV20-1	TRBJ1-2	TGCAGTGCCCCCGGGACAGGGTTAGGGTATGGCTACACCTTC	CSAPGTGLGYGYTF